A single sample gave rise to the 5 T cell receptor beta chains below, sequenced in a study of T cell responses to AZD1222 COVID-19 vaccine. TCRdb's copy holds only in-frame clones and misses some; the assay was immunoSEQ multiplex PCR. The repertoire has 90,000 to 110,000 clones, 87% of them found once; the top ten carry roughly 4.4%. Here the sequenced sample was peripheral blood, taken 28 days after the second AZD1222 dose. The receptors were sampled from an adult who received the AZD1222 COVID-19 vaccine.

This chain links TRBV7-2 with TRBJ1-3, with D uncertain. The germline V gene encodes CDR1 SGHTA and CDR2 FQGNSA. The CDR3 has 15 amino acids. V lost 1 base, J lost 1 base, and 8 bases lay in between. The CDR3 sequence: CASSLVVGSGNTIYF. The CDR3 coding sequence is TGTGCCAGCAGCTTAGTGGTAGGATCTGGAAACACCATATATTTT.

The V gene is TRBV3-1 (or the pseudogene TRBV3-2), the J gene TRBJ1-4; 9 bases agree with TRBD1. The CDR3 has 14 residues. V lost 5 bases, J lost 7 bases, and 5 bases stayed unmatched. Per germline, CDR1 LGHDT and CDR2 YNNKEL (reference sequence). CDR3 DNA: TGTGCCAGCAGCTACCGACAGGGGGGTGAAAAACTGTTTTTT. Amino acids: CASSYRQGGEKLFF.

The chain recombines TRBV5-1 with TRBJ1-1, with TRBD1 identical over 8 bases. The trim removed 7 bases at V and 6 bases at J, leaving 20 bases unmatched. There are 17 residues in the CDR3. Germline CDR1 is SGHRS and CDR2 is YFSETQ. The chain's CDR3 is CASQDSDRDYWGSEAFF. The CDR3 nucleotides are TGCGCCAGCCAGGATTCGGACAGGGATTACTGGGGTTCTGAAGCTTTCTTT.

This clone was recorded only once. This rearrangement joins TRBV29-1 to TRBJ1-3; TRBD1 is a possible D gene (6 bases). CDR1 SQVTM and CDR2 ANQGSEA come from the germline V gene. There are 13 residues in the CDR3. V lost 6 bases, J lost 2 bases, and 11 bases lay in between. CDR3 DNA: TGCAGCGTAGGGGGGACGGCTGGAAACACCATATATTTT. The encoded protein is CSVGGTAGNTIYF.

The chain joins TRBV14 to TRBJ2-2, with TRBD2 identical over 7 bases. The CDR3 runs to 21 residues. The germline V gene has CDR1 SGHDN and CDR2 FVKESK. After removal of 0 bases from V and 0 bases from J, the junction contained 16 bases not matched to a gene. This CDR3 reads CASSQDREARVHAANTGELFF. Here the CDR3 DNA reads TGTGCCAGCAGCCAAGATCGGGAGGCTAGAGTTCACGCCGCGAACACCGGGGAGCTGTTTTTT.